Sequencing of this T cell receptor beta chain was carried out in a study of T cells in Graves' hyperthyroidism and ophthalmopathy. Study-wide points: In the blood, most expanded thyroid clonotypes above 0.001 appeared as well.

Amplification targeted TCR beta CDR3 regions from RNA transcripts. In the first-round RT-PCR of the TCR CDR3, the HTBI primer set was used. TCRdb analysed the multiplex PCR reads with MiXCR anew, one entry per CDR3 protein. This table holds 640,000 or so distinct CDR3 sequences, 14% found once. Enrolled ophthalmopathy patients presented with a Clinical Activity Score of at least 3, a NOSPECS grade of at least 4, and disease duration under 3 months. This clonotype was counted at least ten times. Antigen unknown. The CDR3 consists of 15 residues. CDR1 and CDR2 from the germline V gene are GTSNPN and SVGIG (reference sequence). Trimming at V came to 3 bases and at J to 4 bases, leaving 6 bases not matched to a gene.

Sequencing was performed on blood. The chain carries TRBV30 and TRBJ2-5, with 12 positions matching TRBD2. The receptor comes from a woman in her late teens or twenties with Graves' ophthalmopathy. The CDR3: CAWSPGLAGPETQYF. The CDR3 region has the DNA TGTGCCTGGAGCCCGGGACTAGCGGGTCCAGAGACCCAGTACTTC.